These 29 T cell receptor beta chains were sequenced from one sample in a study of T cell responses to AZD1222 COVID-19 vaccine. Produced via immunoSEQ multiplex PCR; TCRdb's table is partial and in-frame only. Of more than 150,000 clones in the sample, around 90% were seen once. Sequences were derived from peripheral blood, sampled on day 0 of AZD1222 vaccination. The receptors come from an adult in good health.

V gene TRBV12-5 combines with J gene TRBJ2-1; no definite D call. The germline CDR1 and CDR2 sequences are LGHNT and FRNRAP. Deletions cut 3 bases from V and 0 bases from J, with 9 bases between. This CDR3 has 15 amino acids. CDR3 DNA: TGTGCTAGTGGTTTCCGGGTAAGCTCCTACAATGAGCAGTTCTTC. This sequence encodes CASGFRVSSYNEQFF.

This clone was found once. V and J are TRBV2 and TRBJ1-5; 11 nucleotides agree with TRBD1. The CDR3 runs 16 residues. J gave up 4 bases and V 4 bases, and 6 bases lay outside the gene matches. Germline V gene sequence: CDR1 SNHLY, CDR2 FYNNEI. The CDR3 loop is CASSGGTGGWNQPQHF. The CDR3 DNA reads TGTGCCAGCAGTGGAGGGACAGGGGGATGGAATCAGCCCCAGCATTTT. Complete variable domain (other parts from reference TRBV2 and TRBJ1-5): EPEVTQTPSHQVTQMGQEVILRCVPISNHLYFYWYRQILGQKVEFLVSFYNNEISEKSEIFDDQFSVERPDGSNFTLKIRSTKLEDSAMYFCASSGGTGGWNQPQHFGDGTRLSIL.

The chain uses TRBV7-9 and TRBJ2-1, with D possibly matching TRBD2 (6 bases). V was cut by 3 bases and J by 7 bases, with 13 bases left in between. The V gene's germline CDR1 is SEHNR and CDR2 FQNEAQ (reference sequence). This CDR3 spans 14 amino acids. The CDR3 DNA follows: TGTGCCAGCAGCTTGCCGGGACTTCGGAATGAGCAGTTCTTC. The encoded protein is CASSLPGLRNEQFF.

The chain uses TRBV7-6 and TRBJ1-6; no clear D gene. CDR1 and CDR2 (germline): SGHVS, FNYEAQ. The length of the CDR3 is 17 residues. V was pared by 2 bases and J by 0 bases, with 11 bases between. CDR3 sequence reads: CASSLMAPYSYNSPLHF. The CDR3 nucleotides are TGTGCCAGCAGCTTAATGGCACCTTACTCCTATAATTCACCCCTCCACTTT.

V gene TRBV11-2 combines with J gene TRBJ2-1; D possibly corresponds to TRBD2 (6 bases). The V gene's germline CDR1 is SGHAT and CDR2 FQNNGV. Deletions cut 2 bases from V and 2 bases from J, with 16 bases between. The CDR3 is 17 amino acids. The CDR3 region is CASSLIRAGFTYNEQFF. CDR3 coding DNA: TGTGCCAGCAGCTTAATTCGGGCGGGATTTACCTACAATGAGCAGTTCTTC.

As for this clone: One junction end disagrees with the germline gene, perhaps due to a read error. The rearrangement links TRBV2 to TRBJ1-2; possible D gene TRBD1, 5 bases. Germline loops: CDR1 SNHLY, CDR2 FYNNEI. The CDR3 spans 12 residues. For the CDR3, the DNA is TGTGCCAGCAGTGAAGCTGGGGACGGGAGAGACTTC. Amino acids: CASSEAGDGRDF.

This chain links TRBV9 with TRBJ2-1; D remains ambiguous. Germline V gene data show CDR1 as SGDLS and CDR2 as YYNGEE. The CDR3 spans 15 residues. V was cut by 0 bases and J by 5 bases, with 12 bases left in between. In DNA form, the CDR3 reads TGTGCCAGCAGCGTAGGTTCTCGTAAGGACAATGAGCAGTTCTTC. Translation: CASSVGSRKDNEQFF.

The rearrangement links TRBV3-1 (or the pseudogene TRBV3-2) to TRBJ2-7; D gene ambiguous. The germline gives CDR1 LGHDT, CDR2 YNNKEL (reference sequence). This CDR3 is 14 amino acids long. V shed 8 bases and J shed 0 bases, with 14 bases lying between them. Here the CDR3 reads CASGRTASSYEQYF. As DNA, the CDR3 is TGTGCCAGCGGGCGGACGGCGAGCTCCTACGAGCAGTACTTC.

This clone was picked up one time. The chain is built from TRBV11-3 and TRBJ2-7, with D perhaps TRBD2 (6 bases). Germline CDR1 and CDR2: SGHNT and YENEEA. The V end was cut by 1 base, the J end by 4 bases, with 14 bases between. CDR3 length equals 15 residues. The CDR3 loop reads CASSLAGGMAYEQYF. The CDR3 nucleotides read TGTGCCAGCAGCTTAGCCGGCGGGATGGCGTACGAGCAGTACTTC. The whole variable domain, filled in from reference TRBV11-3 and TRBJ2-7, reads EAGVVQSPRYKIIEKKQPVAFWCNPISGHNTLYWYLQNLGQGPELLIRYENEEAVDDSQLPKDRFSAERLKGVDSTLKIQPAELGDSAVYLCASSLAGGMAYEQYFGPGTRLTVT.

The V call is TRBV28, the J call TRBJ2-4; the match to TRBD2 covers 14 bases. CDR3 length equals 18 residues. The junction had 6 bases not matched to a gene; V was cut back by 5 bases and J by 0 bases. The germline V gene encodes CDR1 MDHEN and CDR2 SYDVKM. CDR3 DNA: TGTGCCAGCAGTAAGGGACTAGCGGGAGATATAGCCAAAAACATTCAGTACTTC. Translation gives CASSKGLAGDIAKNIQYF.

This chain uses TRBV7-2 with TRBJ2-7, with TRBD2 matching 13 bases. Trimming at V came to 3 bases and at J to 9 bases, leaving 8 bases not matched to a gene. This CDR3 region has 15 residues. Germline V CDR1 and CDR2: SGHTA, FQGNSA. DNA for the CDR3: TGTGCCAGCAGCTTGGGGACTAGCGGGATGAGCTTGCAGTACTTC. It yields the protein CASSLGTSGMSLQYF.

The CDR3 protein is CASSISAGGGYNEQFF. The DNA for the CDR3 is TGTGCCAGTAGTATTAGTGCGGGAGGCGGGTACAATGAGCAGTTCTTC. This chain uses TRBV19 with TRBJ2-1; 8 bases are a match to TRBD2. CDR1 is LNHDA, CDR2 SQIVND, per germline (reference sequence). The CDR3 has 16 amino acids. The junction had 8 bases not matched to a gene; V was cut back by 3 bases and J by 4 bases.

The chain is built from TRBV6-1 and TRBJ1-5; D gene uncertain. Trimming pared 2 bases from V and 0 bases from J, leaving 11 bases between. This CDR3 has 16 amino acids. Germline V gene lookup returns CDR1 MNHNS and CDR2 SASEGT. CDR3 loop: CASSESAIYSNQPQHF. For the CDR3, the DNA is TGTGCCAGCAGTGAAAGTGCAATATATAGCAATCAGCCCCAGCATTTT.

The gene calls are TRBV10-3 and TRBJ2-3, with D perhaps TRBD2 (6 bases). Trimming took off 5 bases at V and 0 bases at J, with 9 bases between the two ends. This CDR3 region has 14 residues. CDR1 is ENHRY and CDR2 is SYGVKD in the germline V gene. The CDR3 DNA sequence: TGTGCCATCAGTTCCCGGGGGAGCACAGATACGCAGTATTTT. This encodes CAISSRGSTDTQYF.

Written as DNA, the CDR3 is TGTGCCAGCAGCTTATATAGCGGGAGGGTCGATGAGCAGTTCTTC. Translated, it gives CASSLYSGRVDEQFF. This sequence joins TRBV11-3 and TRBJ2-1; 11 bases are a match to TRBD2. The germline CDR1 and CDR2 sequences are SGHNT and YENEEA. The CDR3 covers 15 residues. Trimming removed 2 bases from V and 8 bases from J; junction bases left unmatched: 5.

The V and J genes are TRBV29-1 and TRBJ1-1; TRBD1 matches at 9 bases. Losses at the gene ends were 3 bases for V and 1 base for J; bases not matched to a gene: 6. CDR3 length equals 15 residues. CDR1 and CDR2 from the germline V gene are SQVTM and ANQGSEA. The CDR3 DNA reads TGCAGCGTTGACGGGACAGGGAAGTGGAACACTGAAGCTTTCTTT. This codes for CSVDGTGKWNTEAFF.

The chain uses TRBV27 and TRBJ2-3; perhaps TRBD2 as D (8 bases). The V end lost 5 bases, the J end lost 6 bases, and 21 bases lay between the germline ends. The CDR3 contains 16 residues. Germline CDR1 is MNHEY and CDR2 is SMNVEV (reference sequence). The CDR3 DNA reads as TGTGCCAGCAGTCCCTTTAGCGGGACGACAGGGGATACGCAGTATTTT. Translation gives CASSPFSGTTGDTQYF.

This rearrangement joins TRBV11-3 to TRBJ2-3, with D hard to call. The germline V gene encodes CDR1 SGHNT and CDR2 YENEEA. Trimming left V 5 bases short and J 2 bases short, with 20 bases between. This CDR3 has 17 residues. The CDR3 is CASSATHGDGFTDTQYF. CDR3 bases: TGTGCCAGCAGCGCGACCCATGGAGATGGGTTCACAGATACGCAGTATTTT. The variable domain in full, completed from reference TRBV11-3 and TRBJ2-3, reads EAGVVQSPRYKIIEKKQPVAFWCNPISGHNTLYWYLQNLGQGPELLIRYENEEAVDDSQLPKDRFSAERLKGVDSTLKIQPAELGDSAVYLCASSATHGDGFTDTQYFGPGTRLTVL.

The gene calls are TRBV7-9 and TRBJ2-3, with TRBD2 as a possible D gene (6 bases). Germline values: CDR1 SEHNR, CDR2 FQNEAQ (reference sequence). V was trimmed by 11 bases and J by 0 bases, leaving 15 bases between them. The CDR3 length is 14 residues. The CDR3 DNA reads TGTGCCGTCCGCAGAAGCGGGAGCACAGATACGCAGTATTTT. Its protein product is CAVRRSGSTDTQYF.

The CDR3 region has the DNA TGTGCCAGCAGCGCGGGACTAGCGGGAGGGAATGAGCAGTTCTTC. Translation: CASSAGLAGGNEQFF. This chain joins TRBV7-3 and TRBJ2-1; 16 bases are shared with TRBD2. The CDR3 is made up of 15 amino acids. After removal of 5 bases from V and 7 bases from J, the junction contained 2 bases not matched to a gene. Germline loops: CDR1 SGHTA, CDR2 FQGTGA.

This CDR3 reads CASSQRGAPYEQYF. Here the CDR3 DNA reads TGCGCCAGCAGCCAAAGGGGGGCTCCCTACGAGCAGTACTTC. The J gene is TRBJ2-7, the V gene TRBV5-1; the D gene could be TRBD1 or TRBD2 (6 bases each). The CDR3 spans 14 residues. Germline assignment: CDR1 SGHRS and CDR2 YFSETQ. V was clipped by 4 bases and J by 2 bases, with 13 bases between them.

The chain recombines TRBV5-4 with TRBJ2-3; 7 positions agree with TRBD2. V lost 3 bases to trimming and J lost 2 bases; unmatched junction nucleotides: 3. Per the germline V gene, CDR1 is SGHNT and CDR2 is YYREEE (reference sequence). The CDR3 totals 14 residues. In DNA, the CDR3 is TGTGCCAGCAGCTCTGGACTAGACACAGATACGCAGTATTTT. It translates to CASSSGLDTDTQYF.

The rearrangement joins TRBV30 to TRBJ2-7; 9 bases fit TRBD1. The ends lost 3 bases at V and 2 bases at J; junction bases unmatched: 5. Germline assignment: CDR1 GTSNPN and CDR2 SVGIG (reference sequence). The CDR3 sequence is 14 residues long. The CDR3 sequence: CAWSTGTGPYEQYF. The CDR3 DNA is TGTGCCTGGAGCACCGGGACAGGGCCCTACGAGCAGTACTTC.

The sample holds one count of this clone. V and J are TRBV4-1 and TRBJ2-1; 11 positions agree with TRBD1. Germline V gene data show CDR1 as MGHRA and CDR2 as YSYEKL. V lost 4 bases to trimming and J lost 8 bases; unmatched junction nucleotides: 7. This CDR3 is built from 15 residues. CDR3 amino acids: CASSPGTGGADEQFF. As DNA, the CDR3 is TGCGCCAGCAGCCCCGGGACAGGGGGTGCAGATGAGCAGTTCTTC.

The CDR3 sequence: CASMRGSTDTQYF. CDR3 bases: TGCGCCAGCATGAGGGGTAGCACAGATACGCAGTATTTT. The chain recombines TRBV5-1 with TRBJ2-3, with D perhaps TRBD1 or TRBD2 (5 bases each). CDR1 and CDR2 (germline): SGHRS, YFSETQ. V shed 6 bases and J shed 0 bases, with 8 bases lying between them. The CDR3 totals 13 residues.

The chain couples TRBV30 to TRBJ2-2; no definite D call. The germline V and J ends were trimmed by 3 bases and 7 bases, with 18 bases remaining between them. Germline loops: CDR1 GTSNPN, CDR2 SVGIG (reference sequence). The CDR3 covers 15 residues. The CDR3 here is CAWSPPQLALGELFF. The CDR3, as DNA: TGTGCCTGGAGCCCCCCGCAGTTAGCCCTCGGGGAGCTGTTTTTT.

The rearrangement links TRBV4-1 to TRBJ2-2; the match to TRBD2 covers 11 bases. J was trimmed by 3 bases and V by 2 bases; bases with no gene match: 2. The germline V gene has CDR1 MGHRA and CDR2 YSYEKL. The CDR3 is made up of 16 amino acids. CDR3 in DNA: TGCGCCAGCAGCCAACCACTAGCGGGAGACACCGGGGAGCTGTTTTTT. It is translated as CASSQPLAGDTGELFF.

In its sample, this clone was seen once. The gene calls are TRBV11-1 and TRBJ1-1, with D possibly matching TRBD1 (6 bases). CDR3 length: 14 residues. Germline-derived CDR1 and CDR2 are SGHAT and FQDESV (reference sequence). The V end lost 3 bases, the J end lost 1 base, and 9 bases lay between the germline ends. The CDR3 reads CASSFNRANTEAFF. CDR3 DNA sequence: TGTGCCAGCAGCTTCAACAGGGCGAACACTGAAGCTTTCTTT.

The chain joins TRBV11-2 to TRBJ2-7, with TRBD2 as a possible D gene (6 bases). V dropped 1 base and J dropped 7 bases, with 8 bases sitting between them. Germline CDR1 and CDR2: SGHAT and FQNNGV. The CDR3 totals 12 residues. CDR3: CASSLGGVEQYF. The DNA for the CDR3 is TGTGCCAGCAGCTTAGGCGGGGTTGAGCAGTACTTC.